The 9 T cell receptor beta chains below were found in one sample sequenced in a study of T cells in women clearing cervical HPV infection. Produced via immunoSEQ multiplex PCR; TCRdb's table is partial and in-frame only. The sample totals tens of thousands of clones. The sequenced sample was blood buffy coat. The source of these receptors is a woman between 18 and 75 years old with a cervical HPV16 infection that either progressed to CIN3+ or cleared (not recorded which).

As to this clone: The CDR3 end lies 3 residues beyond the end of the read and is filled in from the germline J gene. The chain combines TRBV7-9 with TRBJ2-5; 8 nucleotides match TRBD2. Germline V CDR1 and CDR2: SEHNR, FQNEAQ (reference sequence). The J segment lost 5 bases and the V segment lost 6 bases, leaving 8 bases of the junction unmatched. The CDR3 consists of 14 residues. The CDR3 spells CASSFAGGAETQYF. The CDR3 bases that were read are TGTGCCAGCAGTTTCGCGGGGGGCGCGGAGACC.

The part of the CDR3 DNA that was read is TGTGCCAGCAGCTCGACAGCGGGTATAGGAAACACC. Its protein is CASSSTAGIGNT. Given in full, the CDR3 is CASSSTAGIGNTIYF. V gene TRBV7-9 combines with J gene TRBJ1-3, with D maybe TRBD1 (5 bases). The CDR3 end lies 3 residues beyond the end of the read and is filled in from the germline J gene. Trimming removed 4 bases from V and 4 bases from J, with 14 bases in between. Germline CDR1 and CDR2: SEHNR and FQNEAQ (reference sequence). The CDR3 covers 15 residues.

By frequency, this clone is medium-sized. From the germline J gene comes the end of the CDR3, since the read stops 3 residues before it. The rearrangement uses TRBV29-1 and TRBJ2-3; TRBD1 matches 7 bases. The CDR3 runs 13 residues. Germline CDR1 is SQVTM and CDR2 is ANQGSEA. V lost 3 bases to trimming and J lost 4 bases; unmatched junction nucleotides: 4. CDR3 DNA, as far as it was read: TGCAGCGTTGAGAGACAGGGTGCAGATACG. Amino acids: CSVERQGADT. The entire CDR3 protein reads CSVERQGADTQYF.

Comments on this clone: The read finishes 3 residues shy of the CDR3 end, and the germline J gene is used to complete it. The chain is built from TRBV7-2 and TRBJ1-6; D gene uncertain. CDR3 length: 13 residues. Between the trimmed V and J ends, which lost 2 bases and 5 bases, there was a span of 4 bases. Germline CDR1 and CDR2: SGHTA and FQGNSA. The CDR3 is CASSLQNNSPLHF. CDR3 DNA (partial): TGTGCCAGCAGCTTACAAAATAATTCACCC.

Concerning this clone: The CDR3 goes on 3 residues after the read ends, and that part is filled in from the germline J gene. This chain uses TRBV5-1 with TRBJ2-3; 12 bases are a match to TRBD2. This CDR3 contains 18 residues. V trimming: 2 bases; J trimming: 6 bases; junction bases outside the gene matches: 13. The germline V gene encodes CDR1 SGHRS and CDR2 YFSETQ. The CDR3 DNA, read in part, is TGCGCCAGCAGCTTTTTAGGACTAGCGGGGCGTAATGAGGATACG. As protein: CASSFLGLAGRNEDT. The whole CDR3 sequence reads CASSFLGLAGRNEDTQYF. Looking up the rest from reference TRBV5-1 and TRBJ2-3 gives the full variable domain: KAGVTQTPRYLIKTRGQQVTLSCSPISGHRSVSWYQQTPGQGLQFLFEYFSETQRNKGNFPGRFSGRQFSNSRSEMNVSTLELGDSALYLCASSFLGLAGRNEDTQYFGPGTRLTVL.

Comments on this clone: Coverage ceases 3 residues before the CDR3 finishes, and the germline J gene fills in the end. The rearrangement uses TRBV4-1 and TRBJ2-7; 7 positions agree with TRBD1. The CDR3 runs 13 residues. J was trimmed by 6 bases and V by 4 bases; bases with no gene match: 6. Germline CDR1 and CDR2: MGHRA and YSYEKL. The DNA read from the CDR3 is TGCGCCAGCAGCCCAATGACAGGGAGCGAG. Translation gives CASSPMTGSE. The full CDR3 is CASSPMTGSEQYF.

Notes on this clone: The read ends 3 residues shy of where the CDR3 ends; the end is completed using the germline J gene. The chain recombines TRBV5-1 with TRBJ2-2; D remains unclear. CDR3 length: 14 residues. Germline CDR1 reads SGHRS; CDR2 reads YFSETQ. Partial CDR3 DNA: TGCGCCAGCAGCTTGGCCCCCTCTAATGAAAAG. It is translated as CASSLAPSNEK. The whole CDR3 region reads CASSLAPSNEKLFF. Using reference TRBV5-1 and TRBJ2-2 for the parts outside the CDR3, the full variable domain is KAGVTQTPRYLIKTRGQQVTLSCSPISGHRSVSWYQQTPGQGLQFLFEYFSETQRNKGNFPGRFSGRQFSNSRSEMNVSTLELGDSALYLCASSLAPSNEKLFFGEGSRLTVL.

On this clone itself: The sequenced fragment ends 3 residues before the CDR3 boundary, so the rest is inferred from the germline J gene. J is TRBJ1-4 and V is TRBV2; perhaps TRBD1 as D (6 bases). The CDR3 length is 13 residues. The V gene's germline CDR1 is SNHLY and CDR2 FYNNEI. The V and J ends lost 6 bases and 8 bases respectively, with 13 bases between them. The CDR3 bases that were read are TGTGCCAGCAGACGGGACACCGTAGAAAAA. Translation: CASRRDTVEK. The entire CDR3 is CASRRDTVEKLFF.

The CDR3 region is CAISWGGTDETQYF. The sequenced part of the CDR3 DNA is TGTGCCATCAGTTGGGGGGGCACAGATGAGACC. This rearrangement joins TRBV10-3 to TRBJ2-5; weak D call: TRBD2 (7 bases). The sequence runs out 3 residues before the end of the CDR3; the remainder is reconstructed from the germline J gene. The germline V gene encodes CDR1 ENHRY and CDR2 SYGVKD. CDR3 size: 14 residues. The germline V and J ends were trimmed by 5 bases and 5 bases, with 15 bases remaining between them.